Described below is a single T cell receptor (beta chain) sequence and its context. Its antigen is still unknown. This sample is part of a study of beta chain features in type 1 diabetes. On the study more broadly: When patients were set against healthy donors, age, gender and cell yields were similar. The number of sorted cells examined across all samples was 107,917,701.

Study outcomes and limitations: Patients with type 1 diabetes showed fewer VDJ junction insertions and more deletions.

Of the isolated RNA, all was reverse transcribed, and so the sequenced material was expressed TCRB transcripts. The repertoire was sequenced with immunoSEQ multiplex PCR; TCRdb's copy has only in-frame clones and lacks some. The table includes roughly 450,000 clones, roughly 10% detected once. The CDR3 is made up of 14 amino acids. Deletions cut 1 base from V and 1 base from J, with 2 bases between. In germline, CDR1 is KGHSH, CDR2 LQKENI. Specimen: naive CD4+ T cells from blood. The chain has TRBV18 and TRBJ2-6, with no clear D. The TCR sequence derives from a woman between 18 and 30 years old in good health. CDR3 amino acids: CASSPQSGANVLTF. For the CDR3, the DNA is TGTGCCAGCTCACCACAGTCTGGGGCCAACGTCCTGACTTTC.